Below, 4 T cell receptor beta chains from the same sample are listed, as sequenced in a study of blood T cell repertoires in COVID-19. Here immunoSEQ multiplex PCR was the method, and the copy in TCRdb shows in-frame clones only, minus some. This sample has roughly 150,000 clones, with about four fifths found just once. The sequenced material came from PBMCs or T cells enriched from blood (not recorded which). The receptor source for this set is an older woman who had recovered from COVID-19.

The V gene is TRBV18, the J gene TRBJ1-1, with D perhaps matching TRBD1 (5 bases). Trimming removed 4 bases from V and 0 bases from J, with 12 bases in between. Germline CDR1 KGHSH, CDR2 LQKENI. CDR3 length equals 15 residues. The CDR3 here is CASSLGAGLNTEAFF. Here the CDR3 DNA reads TGTGCCAGCTCACTTGGCGCAGGGCTGAACACTGAAGCTTTCTTT. The complete variable domain, with remaining parts taken from reference TRBV18 and TRBJ1-1, reads NAGVMQNPRHLVRRRGQEARLRCSPMKGHSHVYWYRQLPEEGLKFMVYLQKENIIDESGMPKERFSAEFPKEGPSILRIQQVVRGDSAAYFCASSLGAGLNTEAFFGQGTRLTVV.

The chain links TRBV19 to TRBJ1-5; a weak D match, TRBD1 (6 bases). Between the trimmed V and J ends, which lost 5 bases and 0 bases, there was a span of 14 bases. The V gene's germline CDR1 is LNHDA and CDR2 SQIVND (reference sequence). The CDR3 length is 16 residues. The CDR3 DNA reads as TGTGCCAGTAGTCTTCGACAGGACGATAGCAATCAGCCCCAGCATTTT. Translation gives CASSLRQDDSNQPQHF.

V usage is TRBV3-1 (or the pseudogene TRBV3-2) and J usage is TRBJ2-7; D is ambiguous. The CDR3 runs 12 residues. Germline CDR1 and CDR2: LGHDT and YNNKEL (reference sequence). Trimming removed 1 base at V and 3 bases at J, with 4 bases between. This chain's CDR3 is CASSQAFYEQYF. CDR3 nucleotides: TGTGCCAGCAGCCAAGCGTTCTACGAGCAGTACTTC.

This clone was observed a handful of times. This chain joins TRBV10-2 and TRBJ2-7; 11 positions agree with TRBD1. The germline CDR1 and CDR2 sequences are WSHSY and SAAADI. The CDR3 length is 16 residues. Trimming took 6 bases from V and 2 from J; bases not matched to a gene: 9. The CDR3 is CASSRGDRGTPYEQYF. In nucleotides, the CDR3 is TGCGCCAGCAGCCGAGGGGACAGGGGGACCCCCTACGAGCAGTACTTC.